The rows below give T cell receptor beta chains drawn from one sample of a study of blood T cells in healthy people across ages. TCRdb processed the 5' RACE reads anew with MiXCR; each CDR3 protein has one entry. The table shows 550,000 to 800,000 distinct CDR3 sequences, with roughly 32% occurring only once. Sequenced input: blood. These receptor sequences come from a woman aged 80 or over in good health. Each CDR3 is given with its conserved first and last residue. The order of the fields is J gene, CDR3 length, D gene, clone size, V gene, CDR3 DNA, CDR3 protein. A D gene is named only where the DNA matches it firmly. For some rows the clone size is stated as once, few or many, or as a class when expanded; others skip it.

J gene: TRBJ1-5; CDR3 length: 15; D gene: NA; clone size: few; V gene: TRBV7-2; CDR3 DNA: TGTGCCAGCAGCATACAGGGAGGGGGGAATCAGCCCCAGCATTTT; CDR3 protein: CASSIQGGGNQPQHF
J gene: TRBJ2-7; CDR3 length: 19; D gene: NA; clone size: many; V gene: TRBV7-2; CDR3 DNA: TGTGCCAGCAGCTTACCCAATGTCTCGAGCCAGGGTTTCTCCTACGAGCAGTACTTC; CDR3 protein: CASSLPNVSSQGFSYEQYF
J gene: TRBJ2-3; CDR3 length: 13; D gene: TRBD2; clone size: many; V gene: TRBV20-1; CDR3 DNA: TGCAGTGCCCAACGGGGGGGCACAGATACGCAGTATTTT; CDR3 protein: CSAQRGGTDTQYF
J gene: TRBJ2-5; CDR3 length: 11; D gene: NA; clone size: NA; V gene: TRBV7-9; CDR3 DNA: TGTGCCACCATTACACGCGAGACCCAGTACTTC; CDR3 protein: CATITRETQYF
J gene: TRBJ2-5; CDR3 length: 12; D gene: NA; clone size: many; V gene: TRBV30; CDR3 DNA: TGTGCCTGGAGTTCCAGGGAAGAGACCCAGTACTTC; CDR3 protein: CAWSSREETQYF
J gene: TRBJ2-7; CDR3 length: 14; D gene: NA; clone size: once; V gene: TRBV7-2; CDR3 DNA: TGTGCCAGCAGCAAGGGACTGAATACCTACGAGCAGTACTTC; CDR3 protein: CASSKGLNTYEQYF
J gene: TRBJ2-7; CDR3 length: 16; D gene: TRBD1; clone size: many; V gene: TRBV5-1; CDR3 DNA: TGCGCCAGCAGCGGAGCACGGGACAGGTTCCCCTACGAGCAGTACTTC; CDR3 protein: CASSGARDRFPYEQYF
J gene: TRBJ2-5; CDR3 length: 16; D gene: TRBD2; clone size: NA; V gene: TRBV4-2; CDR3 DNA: TGTGCCAGCAGCCAAGATATCCTAGCGGGGGAAGAGACCCAGTACTTC; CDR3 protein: CASSQDILAGEETQYF
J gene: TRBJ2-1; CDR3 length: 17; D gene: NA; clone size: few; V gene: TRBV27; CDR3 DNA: TGTGCCAGCAGTTTAATTATCTCGGACAAAGCTGGGGGTGAGCAGTTCTTC; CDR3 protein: CASSLIISDKAGGEQFF
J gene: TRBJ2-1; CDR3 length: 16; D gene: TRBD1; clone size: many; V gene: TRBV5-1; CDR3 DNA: TGCGCCAGCAGCTTGGCCGGTCAGGGGGCTTACAATGAGCAGTTCTTC; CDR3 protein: CASSLAGQGAYNEQFF
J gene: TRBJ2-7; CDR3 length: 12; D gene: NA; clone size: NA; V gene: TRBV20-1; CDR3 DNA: TGCAGTGTCCCGACAGGAGGCTACGAGCAGTACTTC; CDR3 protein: CSVPTGGYEQYF
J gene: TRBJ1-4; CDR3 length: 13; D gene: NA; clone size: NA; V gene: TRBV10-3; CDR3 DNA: TGTGCCTCGAGTCCCAACCCAAATGAAAAACTGTTTTTT; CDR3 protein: CASSPNPNEKLFF
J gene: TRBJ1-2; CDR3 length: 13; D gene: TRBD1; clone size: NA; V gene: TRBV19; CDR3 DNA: TGTGCCAGTACCCCGACAGGGTTGGAGGGCTACACCTTC; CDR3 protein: CASTPTGLEGYTF
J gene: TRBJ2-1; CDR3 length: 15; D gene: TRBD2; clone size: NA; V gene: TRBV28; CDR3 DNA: TGTGCCAGCAGTTTACCTAGCGGGGCCCGCAATGAGCAGTTCTTC; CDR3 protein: CASSLPSGARNEQFF
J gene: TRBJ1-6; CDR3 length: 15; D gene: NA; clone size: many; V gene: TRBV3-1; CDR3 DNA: TGTGCCAGCAGCCAGGGCCAGGGGTCTAATTCACCCCTCCACTTT; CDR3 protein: CASSQGQGSNSPLHF
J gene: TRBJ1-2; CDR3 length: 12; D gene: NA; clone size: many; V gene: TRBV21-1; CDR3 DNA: TGTGCCAGCAGCGCCCTCGCCTATGGCTACACCTTC; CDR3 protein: CASSALAYGYTF
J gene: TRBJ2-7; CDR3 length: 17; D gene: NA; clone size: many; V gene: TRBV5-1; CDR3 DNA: TGCGCCAGCAGCTTGTCGAGGGGTGGGGCTAACTCCTACGAGCAGTACTTC; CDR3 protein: CASSLSRGGANSYEQYF
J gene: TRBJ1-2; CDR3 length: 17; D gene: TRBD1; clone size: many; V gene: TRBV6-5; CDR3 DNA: TGTGCCAGCAGTAAACCACAGGGGGAGCTCCGTAACTATGGCTACACCTTC; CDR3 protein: CASSKPQGELRNYGYTF